These 31 T cell receptor beta chains originate from one sample sequenced in a study of sequential checkpoint blockade in melanoma. As for treatment: randomized to nivolumab then ipilimumab (arm A) or the reverse (arm B). The repertoire was sequenced with immunoSEQ multiplex PCR; TCRdb's copy has only in-frame clones and lacks some. Of roughly 20,000 clones listed, 26% were seen once; the top ten hold around 6.7%. The specimen was tumor tissue (inferred from file names), collected from a patient given nivolumab and ipilimumab in sequence. Receptors were obtained from a human donor with melanoma.

V gene TRBV19 combines with J gene TRBJ1-2; 7 bases line up with TRBD1. The CDR3 consists of 14 residues. Trimming took 3 bases from V and 2 from J; bases not matched to a gene: 3. Germline CDR1 reads LNHDA; CDR2 reads SQIVND (reference sequence). CDR3 region: CASSMRGRNYGYTF. The CDR3 DNA reads TGTGCCAGTAGTATGAGGGGGCGGAACTATGGCTACACCTTC.

Only a few counts were recorded for this clone. V usage is TRBV11-3 and J usage is TRBJ1-5; D not resolved. This CDR3 spans 15 amino acids. With 0 bases removed from V and 0 bases from J, the gap between germline ends came to 6 bases. In germline, CDR1 is SGHNT, CDR2 YENEEA. The DNA for the CDR3 is TGTGCCAGCAGCTTAGAGGGTGATAGCAATCAGCCCCAGCATTTT. This codes for CASSLEGDSNQPQHF.

The V and J genes are TRBV6-8 and TRBJ2-1; no reliable D call. The CDR3 runs 12 residues. Looked up from germline, CDR1 is MNHGY and CDR2 is SAAAGT. Trimming took off 7 bases at V and 14 bases at J, with 18 bases between the two ends. CDR3 DNA: TGTGCCAGCACCTCTCCCCCAAGTTCGGAGTTCTTC. This codes for CASTSPPSSEFF.

This clone was recorded at least ten times. The chain recombines TRBV7-6 with TRBJ1-3, with 8 bases that match TRBD1. Looked up from germline, CDR1 is SGHVS and CDR2 is FNYEAQ. J was trimmed by 5 bases and V by 2 bases; bases with no gene match: 2. This CDR3 region has 14 residues. The CDR3 here is CASSLQGARNTIYF. For the CDR3, the DNA is TGTGCCAGCAGCTTACAGGGGGCCCGAAACACCATATATTTT.

This clone was seen only a few times. The chain couples TRBV6-1 to TRBJ1-4; no reliable D call. Between the trimmed V and J ends, which lost 1 base and 7 bases, there was a span of 10 bases. CDR1 MNHNS and CDR2 SASEGT come from the germline V gene. The CDR3 spans 14 residues. This CDR3 is CASSEGRIGEKLFF. CDR3 DNA sequence: TGTGCCAGCAGTGAAGGGAGGATTGGTGAAAAACTGTTTTTT.

V is TRBV9 and J is TRBJ2-6; 12 bases fit TRBD2. Germline loops: CDR1 SGDLS, CDR2 YYNGEE. CDR3 length equals 18 residues. V was pared by 0 bases and J by 3 bases, with 4 bases of the junction left unmatched. CDR3 DNA: TGTGCCAGCAGCGTAGTATGGACTAGCGGGGTTGGGGCCAACGTCCTGACTTTC. As protein: CASSVVWTSGVGANVLTF.

This rearrangement joins TRBV14 to TRBJ2-7; the D gene is possibly TRBD2 (6 bases). The CDR3 runs 14 residues. Germline V gives CDR1 SGHDN, CDR2 FVKESK. V was pared by 6 bases and J by 3 bases, with 15 bases between. The CDR3 DNA reads as TGTGCCAGCAGTGAACCGGGAGCTTACTACGAGCAGTACTTC. This sequence encodes CASSEPGAYYEQYF.

Judged by abundance, this clone is medium-sized. The V call is TRBV29-1, the J call TRBJ2-3; 7 bases agree with TRBD1. The CDR3 length is 13 residues. CDR1 is SQVTM, CDR2 ANQGSEA, per germline. V lost 3 bases, J lost 2 bases, and 2 bases stayed unmatched. CDR3 residues: CSVEGQYTDTQYF. Written as DNA, the CDR3 is TGCAGCGTTGAGGGACAGTACACAGATACGCAGTATTTT.

This chain uses TRBV18 with TRBJ2-3; weak D call: TRBD2 (5 bases). The CDR3 has 13 amino acids. V shed 3 bases and J shed 4 bases, with 8 bases lying between them. CDR1 is KGHSH and CDR2 is LQKENI in the germline V gene. The CDR3 DNA is TGTGCCAGCTCACCCCCCGGGGCAGATACGCAGTATTTT. Translated, it gives CASSPPGADTQYF.

This clone was counted between two and nine times. V gene TRBV11-3 combines with J gene TRBJ2-1; 9 positions match TRBD1. CDR1 is SGHNT and CDR2 is YENEEA in the germline V gene. After removal of 5 bases from V and 4 bases from J, the junction contained 3 bases not matched to a gene. CDR3 size: 14 residues. The CDR3 loop reads CASSAGTGYNEQFF. The CDR3 DNA is TGTGCCAGCAGCGCCGGGACAGGGTACAATGAGCAGTTCTTC.

The gene calls are TRBV11-3 and TRBJ1-2, with 9 bases fitting TRBD1. Trimming removed 1 base from V and 7 bases from J; junction bases left unmatched: 10. The CDR3 consists of 16 residues. Germline V gives CDR1 SGHNT, CDR2 YENEEA. CDR3 loop: CASSLVAWDRVSGYTF. The CDR3 DNA follows: TGTGCCAGCAGCTTAGTCGCCTGGGACAGGGTTAGTGGCTACACCTTC. Complete variable domain (other parts from reference TRBV11-3 and TRBJ1-2): EAGVVQSPRYKIIEKKQPVAFWCNPISGHNTLYWYLQNLGQGPELLIRYENEEAVDDSQLPKDRFSAERLKGVDSTLKIQPAELGDSAVYLCASSLVAWDRVSGYTFGSGTRLTVV.

The chain recombines TRBV28 with TRBJ2-6; 10 bases agree with TRBD2. Germline V lookup: CDR1 MDHEN, CDR2 SYDVKM. The CDR3 covers 19 residues. J gave up 4 bases and V 6 bases, and 15 bases lay outside the gene matches. DNA of the CDR3: TGTGCCAGCAGGCGTTACGGGCTAGCGGGAGTTTCAGGGGCCAACGTCCTGACTTTC. Protein product: CASRRYGLAGVSGANVLTF.

This clone appeared once. The V call is TRBV18, the J call TRBJ1-4; unclear D gene. Germline V gene lookup returns CDR1 KGHSH and CDR2 LQKENI. This CDR3 spans 16 amino acids. The ends were cut back, 6 bases at V and 0 bases at J, with 14 bases in the middle. The CDR3 DNA sequence: TGTGCCAGCTCGCGGACTTCCGGAGCAACTAATGAAAAACTGTTTTTT. Its protein product is CASSRTSGATNEKLFF.

This clone came up a few times. The genes are TRBV23-1 and TRBJ2-1, with D possibly being TRBD2 (6 bases). TRBV23-1 is an ORF for which the function is uncertain. Trimming cost V 8 bases and J 2 bases, with 10 bases left between them. The CDR3 length is 13 residues. CDR3 amino acids: CASLAVAYNEQFF. CDR3 in DNA: TGCGCCAGCTTAGCGGTCGCCTACAATGAGCAGTTCTTC.

The J gene is TRBJ1-1, the V gene TRBV29-1; TRBD1 matches at 7 bases. The CDR3 contains 12 residues. Germline CDR1 SQVTM, CDR2 ANQGSEA. After removal of 5 bases from V and 3 bases from J, the junction contained 3 bases not matched to a gene. The CDR3 reads CSVRQGDTEAFF. For the CDR3, the DNA is TGCAGCGTTCGACAGGGCGACACTGAAGCTTTCTTT.

In its sample, this clone was seen a few times. The chain links TRBV11-3 to TRBJ2-5, with TRBD2 identical over 8 bases. Germline V gives CDR1 SGHNT, CDR2 YENEEA. This CDR3 region has 16 residues. Trimming took 1 base from V and 5 from J; bases not matched to a gene: 9. In nucleotides, the CDR3 is TGTGCCAGCAGCTTAGTGGTCGGGGGGGCCGCGGAGACCCAGTACTTC. Encoded protein: CASSLVVGGAAETQYF.

V and J are TRBV19 and TRBJ2-7; perhaps TRBD2 as D (6 bases). Trimming took 5 bases from V and 12 from J, leaving 17 bases between them. The CDR3 extends over 12 amino acids. Germline V lookup: CDR1 LNHDA, CDR2 SQIVND (reference sequence). CDR3 nucleotides: TGTGCCAGTAGTGCCTTGGGGGGACTCCTGTACTTC. It specifies CASSALGGLLYF.

This clone was counted a few times. Here the CDR3 reads CASSLWGGEAYGYTF. The CDR3, as DNA: TGTGCCAGCAGTTTATGGGGGGGAGAGGCCTATGGCTACACCTTC. V gene TRBV27 combines with J gene TRBJ1-2; perhaps TRBD1 as D (5 bases). CDR1 MNHEY and CDR2 SMNVEV come from the germline V gene (reference sequence). The V gene lost 1 base and the J gene lost 4 bases, with 13 bases spanning the gap. The CDR3 contains 15 residues.

The chain carries TRBV6-8 and TRBJ1-2, with 7 bases matching TRBD1. CDR3 length: 14 amino acids. The J segment lost 8 bases and the V segment lost 5 bases, leaving 11 bases of the junction unmatched. Per the germline V gene, CDR1 is MNHGY and CDR2 is SAAAGT. CDR3 in DNA: TGTGCCAGCAGTGAGCCGGGACTCAGGGGGGGCTACACCTTC. This encodes CASSEPGLRGGYTF.

The chain is built from TRBV19 and TRBJ1-2, with 10 positions matching TRBD1. Germline V gene sequence: CDR1 LNHDA, CDR2 SQIVND (reference sequence). V trimming: 5 bases; J trimming: 8 bases; junction bases outside the gene matches: 8. This CDR3 spans 14 amino acids. In DNA, the CDR3 is TGTGCCAGTAGTTCTAACCGGGACAGGGGAGGCTACACCTTC. Protein: CASSSNRDRGGYTF.

A few counts support this clone. This chain connects TRBV6-8 to TRBJ1-1; D gene uncertain. V lost 6 bases and J 0 bases, leaving 11 bases between the germline ends. Germline V CDR1 and CDR2: MNHGY, SAAAGT. The length of the CDR3 is 14 residues. The CDR3 DNA is TGTGCCAGCAGCTCGAGGGCCCTGAACACTGAAGCTTTCTTT. It translates to CASSSRALNTEAFF.

The chain has TRBV9 and TRBJ2-7; D gene uncertain. V shed 3 bases and J shed 2 bases, with 9 bases lying between them. The CDR3 has 13 residues. The germline V gene has CDR1 SGDLS and CDR2 YYNGEE. The CDR3 nucleotides read TGTGCCAGCAGCGCTGGACCTACCTACGAGCAGTACTTC. This codes for CASSAGPTYEQYF.

This clone was observed a few times. The chain is built from TRBV6-8 and TRBJ1-3; TRBD1 is a possible D gene (5 bases). Germline V gene lookup returns CDR1 MNHGY and CDR2 SAAAGT. The V end was cut by 4 bases, the J end by 0 bases, with 10 bases between. This CDR3 is built from 15 residues. Written as DNA, the CDR3 is TGTGCCAGCAGTTCGTCGACAGTCTCTGGAAACACCATATATTTT. This translates into CASSSSTVSGNTIYF.

The chain is built from TRBV29-1 and TRBJ1-1; D unclear. The CDR3 covers 13 residues. V was clipped by 5 bases and J by 1 base, with 11 bases between them. Germline V gives CDR1 SQVTM, CDR2 ANQGSEA. The CDR3 sequence: CSVSGGGNTEAFF. CDR3 DNA sequence: TGCAGCGTTTCAGGCGGCGGGAACACTGAAGCTTTCTTT.

This chain uses TRBV7-6 with TRBJ1-1; 9 bases match TRBD1. The ends lost 1 base at V and 4 bases at J; junction bases unmatched: 7. The CDR3 consists of 16 residues. Per germline, CDR1 SGHVS and CDR2 FNYEAQ. CDR3 region: CASSLGSGTGSTEAFF. DNA for the CDR3: TGTGCCAGCAGCTTAGGGTCCGGGACAGGGAGCACTGAAGCTTTCTTT.

The chain employs TRBV9 and TRBJ1-1; TRBD1 aligns across 11 bases. The V gene's germline CDR1 is SGDLS and CDR2 YYNGEE. The junction had 1 base not matched to a gene; V was cut back by 0 bases and J by 6 bases. The CDR3 is 14 residues long. The CDR3 reads CASSVGTGGPEAFF. The CDR3 coding sequence is TGTGCCAGCAGCGTAGGGACAGGGGGCCCTGAAGCTTTCTTT. The full variable domain, with the rest looked up from reference TRBV9 and TRBJ1-1, is DSGVTQTPKHLITATGQRVTLRCSPRSGDLSVYWYQQSLDQGLQFLIQYYNGEERAKGNILERFSAQQFPDLHSELNLSSLELGDSALYFCASSVGTGGPEAFFGQGTRLTVV.

The J gene is TRBJ1-1, the V gene TRBV19, with D hard to call. CDR3 length equals 15 residues. CDR1 is LNHDA, CDR2 SQIVND, per germline (reference sequence). The ends were cut back, 8 bases at V and 1 base at J, with 17 bases in the middle. CDR3 protein: CASEFMRGSNTEAFF. For the CDR3, the DNA is TGTGCCAGTGAATTCATGCGCGGTTCGAACACTGAAGCTTTCTTT.

This clone was seen more than once but under ten times. The chain carries TRBV9 and TRBJ2-5, with 13 bases fitting TRBD2. Trimming removed 4 bases from V and 4 bases from J; junction bases left unmatched: 4. The CDR3 runs to 15 residues. Germline lookup yields CDR1 SGDLS and CDR2 YYNGEE. CDR3 coding DNA: TGTGCCAGCAGCAGGACTAGCGGGGGAGGAGAGACCCAGTACTTC. Its protein product is CASSRTSGGGETQYF. Based on the CDR3 plus reference TRBV9 and TRBJ2-5, the full variable domain is DSGVTQTPKHLITATGQRVTLRCSPRSGDLSVYWYQQSLDQGLQFLIQYYNGEERAKGNILERFSAQQFPDLHSELNLSSLELGDSALYFCASSRTSGGGETQYFGPGTRLLVL.

A few counts support this clone. This sequence joins TRBV4-1 and TRBJ1-5; the match to TRBD1 covers 8 bases. The trim removed 1 base at V and 5 bases at J, leaving 7 bases unmatched. Germline V gene sequence: CDR1 MGHRA, CDR2 YSYEKL. This CDR3 spans 16 amino acids. In DNA, the CDR3 is TGCGCCAGCAGCCAAGTCCCAGGGGGCTTTGATCAGCCCCAGCATTTT. Translation: CASSQVPGGFDQPQHF.

J is TRBJ2-3 and V is TRBV11-3; 7 bases line up with TRBD2. Germline V gives CDR1 SGHNT, CDR2 YENEEA. With 2 bases clipped from V and 1 base from J, the junction kept 3 bases outside the gene matches. This CDR3 contains 15 residues. CDR3 loop: CASSLRLARTDTQYF. In DNA, the CDR3 is TGTGCCAGCAGCTTACGACTAGCCCGCACAGATACGCAGTATTTT.

V and J are TRBV14 and TRBJ2-3; D perhaps matches TRBD1 (5 bases). The ends were cut back, 1 base at V and 0 bases at J, with 17 bases in the middle. Germline lookup yields CDR1 SGHDN and CDR2 FVKESK. This CDR3 is 18 amino acids long. The CDR3 sequence is CASSQVRQGILSTDTQYF. The CDR3 DNA sequence: TGTGCCAGCAGCCAAGTGCGGCAGGGAATACTGAGCACAGATACGCAGTATTTT.